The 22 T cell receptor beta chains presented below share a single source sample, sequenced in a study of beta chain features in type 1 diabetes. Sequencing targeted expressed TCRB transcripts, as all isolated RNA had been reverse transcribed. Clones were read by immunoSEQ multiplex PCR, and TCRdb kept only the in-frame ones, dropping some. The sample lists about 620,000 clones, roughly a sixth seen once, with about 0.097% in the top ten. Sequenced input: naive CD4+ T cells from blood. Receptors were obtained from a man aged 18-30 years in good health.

CDR3: CASSSPPGPRRGSYNSPLHF. The CDR3 DNA reads TGTGCCAGCAGTTCCCCCCCGGGCCCCCGTCGGGGCTCCTATAATTCACCCCTCCACTTT. The rearrangement joins TRBV28 to TRBJ1-6; no clear D. In germline, CDR1 is MDHEN, CDR2 SYDVKM. This CDR3 spans 20 amino acids. Trimming shortened V by 4 bases and J by 0 bases, and 22 bases separated the two germline ends.

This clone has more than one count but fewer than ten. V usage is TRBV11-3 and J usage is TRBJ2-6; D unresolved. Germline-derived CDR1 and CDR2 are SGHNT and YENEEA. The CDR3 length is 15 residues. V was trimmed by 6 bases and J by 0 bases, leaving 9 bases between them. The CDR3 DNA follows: TGTGCCAGCAGTTTTGAGAGCTCTGGGGCCAACGTCCTGACTTTC. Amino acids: CASSFESSGANVLTF.

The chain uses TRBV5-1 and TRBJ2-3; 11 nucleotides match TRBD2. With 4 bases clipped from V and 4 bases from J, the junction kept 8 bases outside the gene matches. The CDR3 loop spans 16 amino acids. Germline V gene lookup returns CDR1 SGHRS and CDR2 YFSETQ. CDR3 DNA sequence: TGCGCCAGCAGCCCGGCATTAGCGGGGGGGCCAGATACGCAGTATTTT. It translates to CASSPALAGGPDTQYF.

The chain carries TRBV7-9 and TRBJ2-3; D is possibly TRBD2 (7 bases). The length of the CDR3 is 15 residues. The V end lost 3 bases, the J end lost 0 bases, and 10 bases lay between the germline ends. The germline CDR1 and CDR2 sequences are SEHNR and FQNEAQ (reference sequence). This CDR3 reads CASSLRGPSTDTQYF. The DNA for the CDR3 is TGTGCCAGCAGCTTGCGGGGGCCTAGCACAGATACGCAGTATTTT.

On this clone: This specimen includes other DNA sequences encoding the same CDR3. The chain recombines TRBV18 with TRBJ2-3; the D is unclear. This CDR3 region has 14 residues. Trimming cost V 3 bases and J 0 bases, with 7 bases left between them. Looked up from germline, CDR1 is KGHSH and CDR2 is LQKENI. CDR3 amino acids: CASSPLDSTDTQYF. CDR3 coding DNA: TGTGCCAGCTCACCCCTCGATAGCACAGATACGCAGTATTTT.

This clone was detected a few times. The CDR3 reads CASMRNEQFF. CDR3 DNA sequence: TGTGCCAGCATGCGCAATGAGCAGTTCTTC. The chain has TRBV7-8 and TRBJ2-1; no clear D. Germline V lookup: CDR1 SGHVS, CDR2 FQNEAQ. The CDR3 totals 10 residues. V was pared by 7 bases and J by 6 bases, with 4 bases between.

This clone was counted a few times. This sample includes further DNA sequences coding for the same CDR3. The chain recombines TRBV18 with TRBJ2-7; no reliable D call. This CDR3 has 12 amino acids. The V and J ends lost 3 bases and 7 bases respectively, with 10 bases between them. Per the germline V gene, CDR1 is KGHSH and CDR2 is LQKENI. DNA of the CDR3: TGTGCCAGCTCACCTTCAAGTGATGAGCAGTACTTC. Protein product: CASSPSSDEQYF.

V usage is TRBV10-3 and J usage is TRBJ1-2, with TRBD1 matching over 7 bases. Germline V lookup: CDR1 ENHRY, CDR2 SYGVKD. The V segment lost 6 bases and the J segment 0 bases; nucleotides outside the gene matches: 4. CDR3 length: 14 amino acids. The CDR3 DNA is TGTGCCATCAGGAACAGGGGAACTAACTATGGCTACACCTTC. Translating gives CAIRNRGTNYGYTF.

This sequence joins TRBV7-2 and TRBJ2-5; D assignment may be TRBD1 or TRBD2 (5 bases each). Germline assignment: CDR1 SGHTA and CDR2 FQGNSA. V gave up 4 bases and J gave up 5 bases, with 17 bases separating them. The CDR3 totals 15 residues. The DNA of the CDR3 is TGTGCCAGCAGCTATACCGGGACCGCCGGCGAGACCCAGTACTTC. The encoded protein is CASSYTGTAGETQYF. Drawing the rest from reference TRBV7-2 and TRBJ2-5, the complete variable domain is GAGVSQSPSNKVTEKGKDVELRCDPISGHTALYWYRQSLGQGLEFLIYFQGNSAPDKSGLPSDRFSAERTGGSVSTLTIQRTQQEDSAVYLCASSYTGTAGETQYFGPGTRLLVL.

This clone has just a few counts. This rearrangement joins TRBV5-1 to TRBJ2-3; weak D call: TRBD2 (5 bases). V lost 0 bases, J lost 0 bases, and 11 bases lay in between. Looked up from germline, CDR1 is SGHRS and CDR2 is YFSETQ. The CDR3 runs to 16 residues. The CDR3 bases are TGCGCCAGCAGCTTGGTAGTCGGCGGGAGCACAGATACGCAGTATTTT. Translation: CASSLVVGGSTDTQYF.

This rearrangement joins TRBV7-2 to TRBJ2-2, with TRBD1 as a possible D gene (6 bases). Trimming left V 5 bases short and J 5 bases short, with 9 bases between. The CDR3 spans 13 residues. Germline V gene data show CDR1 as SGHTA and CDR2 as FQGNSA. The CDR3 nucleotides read TGTGCCAGCAGCCCACAGGGAACCGGGGAGCTGTTTTTT. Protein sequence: CASSPQGTGELFF.

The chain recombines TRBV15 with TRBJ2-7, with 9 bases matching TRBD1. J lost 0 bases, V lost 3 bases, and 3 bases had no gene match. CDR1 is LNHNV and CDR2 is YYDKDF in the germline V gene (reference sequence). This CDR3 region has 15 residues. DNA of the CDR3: TGTGCCACCAGCAGGGACAGGGGCCCCTCCTACGAGCAGTACTTC. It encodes CATSRDRGPSYEQYF. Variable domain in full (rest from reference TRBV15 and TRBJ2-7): DAMVIQNPRYQVTQFGKPVTLSCSQTLNHNVMYWYQQKSSQAPKLLFHYYDKDFNNEADTPDNFQSRRPNTSFCFLDIRSPGLGDTAMYLCATSRDRGPSYEQYFGPGTRLTVT.

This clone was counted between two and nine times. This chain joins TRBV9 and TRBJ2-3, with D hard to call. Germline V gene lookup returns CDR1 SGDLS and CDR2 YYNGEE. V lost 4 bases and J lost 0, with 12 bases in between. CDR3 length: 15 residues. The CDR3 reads CASSLGSPSTDTQYF. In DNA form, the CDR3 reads TGTGCCAGCAGCCTGGGGTCCCCTAGCACAGATACGCAGTATTTT.

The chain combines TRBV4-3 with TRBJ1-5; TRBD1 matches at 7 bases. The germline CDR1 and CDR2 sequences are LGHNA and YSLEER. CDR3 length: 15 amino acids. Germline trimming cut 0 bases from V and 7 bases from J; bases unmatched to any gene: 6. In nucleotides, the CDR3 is TGCGCCAGCAGCCAAGAGTACAGGGGAAAACAGCCCCAGCATTTT. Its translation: CASSQEYRGKQPQHF.

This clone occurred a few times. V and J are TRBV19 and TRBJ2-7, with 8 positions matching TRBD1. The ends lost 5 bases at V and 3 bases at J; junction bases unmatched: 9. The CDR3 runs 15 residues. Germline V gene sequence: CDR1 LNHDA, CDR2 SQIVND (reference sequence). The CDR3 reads CASSSGDRSFYEQYF. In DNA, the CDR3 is TGTGCCAGTAGTTCGGGGGACAGGTCCTTCTACGAGCAGTACTTC.

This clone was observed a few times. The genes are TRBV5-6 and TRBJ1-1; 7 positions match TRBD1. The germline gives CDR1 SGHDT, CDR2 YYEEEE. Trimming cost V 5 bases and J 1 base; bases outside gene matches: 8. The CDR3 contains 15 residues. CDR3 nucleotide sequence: TGTGCCAGCAGTCTTGAGGGACAGAGGAACACTGAAGCTTTCTTT. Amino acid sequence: CASSLEGQRNTEAFF.

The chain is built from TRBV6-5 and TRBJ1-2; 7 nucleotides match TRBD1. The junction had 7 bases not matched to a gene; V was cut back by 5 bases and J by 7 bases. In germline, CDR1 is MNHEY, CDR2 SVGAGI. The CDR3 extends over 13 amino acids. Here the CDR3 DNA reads TGTGCCAGCAGTGCAACAGGGGTCTCTGGCTACACCTTC. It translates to CASSATGVSGYTF.

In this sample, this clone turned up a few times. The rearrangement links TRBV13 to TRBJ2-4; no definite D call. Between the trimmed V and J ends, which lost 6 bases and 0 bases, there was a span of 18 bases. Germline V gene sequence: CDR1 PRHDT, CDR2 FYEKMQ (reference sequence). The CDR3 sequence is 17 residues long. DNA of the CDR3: TGTGCCAGCAGTCTACTCGGGTCTTTAATAGCCAAAAACATTCAGTACTTC. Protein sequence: CASSLLGSLIAKNIQYF.

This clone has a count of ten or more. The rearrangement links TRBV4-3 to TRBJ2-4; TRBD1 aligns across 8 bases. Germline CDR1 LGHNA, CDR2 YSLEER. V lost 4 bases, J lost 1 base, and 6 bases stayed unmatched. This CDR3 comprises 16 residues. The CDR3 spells CASSRWTGRAKNIQYF. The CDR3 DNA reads TGCGCCAGCAGCCGATGGACAGGGCGGGCCAAAAACATTCAGTACTTC.

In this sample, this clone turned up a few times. The CDR3 DNA sequence: TGTGCCAGCAGCGTAGGACAGGGGACAAATCAGCCCCAGCATTTT. This encodes CASSVGQGTNQPQHF. V is TRBV9 and J is TRBJ1-5, with TRBD1 identical over 8 bases. Germline CDR1 and CDR2: SGDLS and YYNGEE. This CDR3 comprises 15 residues. The trim removed 0 bases at V and 4 bases at J, leaving 3 bases unmatched. Combining the CDR3 with reference TRBV9 and TRBJ1-5 gives the whole variable domain DSGVTQTPKHLITATGQRVTLRCSPRSGDLSVYWYQQSLDQGLQFLIQYYNGEERAKGNILERFSAQQFPDLHSELNLSSLELGDSALYFCASSVGQGTNQPQHFGDGTRLSIL.

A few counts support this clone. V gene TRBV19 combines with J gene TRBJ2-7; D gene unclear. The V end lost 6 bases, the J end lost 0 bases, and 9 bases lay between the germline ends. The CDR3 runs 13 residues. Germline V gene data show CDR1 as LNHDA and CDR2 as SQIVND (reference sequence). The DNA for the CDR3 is TGTGCCAGTAGCCTTAGGGACTCCTACGAGCAGTACTTC. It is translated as CASSLRDSYEQYF. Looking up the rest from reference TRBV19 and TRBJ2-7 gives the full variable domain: DGGITQSPKYLFRKEGQNVTLSCEQNLNHDAMYWYRQDPGQGLRLIYYSQIVNDFQKGDIAEGYSVSREKKESFPLTVTSAQKNPTAFYLCASSLRDSYEQYFGPGTRLTVT.

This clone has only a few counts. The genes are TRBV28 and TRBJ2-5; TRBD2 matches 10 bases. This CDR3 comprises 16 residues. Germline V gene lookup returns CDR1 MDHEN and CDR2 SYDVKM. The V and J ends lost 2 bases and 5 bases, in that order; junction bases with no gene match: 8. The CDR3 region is CASSLTGSGRSETQYF. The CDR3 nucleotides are TGTGCCAGCAGTTTAACGGGTAGCGGGAGGTCTGAGACCCAGTACTTC.